This paragraph covers one T cell receptor (beta chain) sequence. The table came from immunoSEQ multiplex PCR; TCRdb's copy has only in-frame clones and leaves some out. This repertoire shows around 83,000 clones, around 94% found once; its top ten account for approximately 0.25%. The V end was cut by 5 bases, the J end by 1 base, with 10 bases between. The germline CDR1 and CDR2 sequences are MGHDK and SYGVNS. This CDR3 is 14 amino acids long. The data derive from a study of technical replicates of blood from a few donors. The chain has TRBV25-1 and TRBJ2-3, with D possibly TRBD2 on 6 matching bases. This receptor was obtained from a human donor in good health. The specimen was T cells isolated from PBMCs. In nucleotides, the CDR3 is TGTGCCAGCAGTCTGGGGGGTCGCACAGATACGCAGTATTTT. Protein: CASSLGGRTDTQYF.